Below, one T cell receptor beta chain is given with its context. This record belongs to a study of chemoradiotherapy in HPV16-positive cancers. Produced via immunoSEQ multiplex PCR; TCRdb's table is partial and in-frame only. The sample records roughly 23,000 clones, 85% to 90% being singletons. Trimming at V came to 6 bases and at J to 3 bases, leaving 7 bases not matched to a gene. Germline CDR1 and CDR2: MNHEY and SVGAGI. This CDR3 is 15 amino acids long. This chain connects TRBV6-5 to TRBJ2-3, with TRBD2 matching 9 bases. The clonotype was recovered from a human donor with HPV-associated anogenital cancer. Sequenced here: blood, sampled from a patient who underwent chemoradiotherapy. CDR3 bases: TGTGCCAGCAGGGAGGCGGGGGGGGCGACAGATACGCAGTATTTT. Protein sequence: CASREAGGATDTQYF.